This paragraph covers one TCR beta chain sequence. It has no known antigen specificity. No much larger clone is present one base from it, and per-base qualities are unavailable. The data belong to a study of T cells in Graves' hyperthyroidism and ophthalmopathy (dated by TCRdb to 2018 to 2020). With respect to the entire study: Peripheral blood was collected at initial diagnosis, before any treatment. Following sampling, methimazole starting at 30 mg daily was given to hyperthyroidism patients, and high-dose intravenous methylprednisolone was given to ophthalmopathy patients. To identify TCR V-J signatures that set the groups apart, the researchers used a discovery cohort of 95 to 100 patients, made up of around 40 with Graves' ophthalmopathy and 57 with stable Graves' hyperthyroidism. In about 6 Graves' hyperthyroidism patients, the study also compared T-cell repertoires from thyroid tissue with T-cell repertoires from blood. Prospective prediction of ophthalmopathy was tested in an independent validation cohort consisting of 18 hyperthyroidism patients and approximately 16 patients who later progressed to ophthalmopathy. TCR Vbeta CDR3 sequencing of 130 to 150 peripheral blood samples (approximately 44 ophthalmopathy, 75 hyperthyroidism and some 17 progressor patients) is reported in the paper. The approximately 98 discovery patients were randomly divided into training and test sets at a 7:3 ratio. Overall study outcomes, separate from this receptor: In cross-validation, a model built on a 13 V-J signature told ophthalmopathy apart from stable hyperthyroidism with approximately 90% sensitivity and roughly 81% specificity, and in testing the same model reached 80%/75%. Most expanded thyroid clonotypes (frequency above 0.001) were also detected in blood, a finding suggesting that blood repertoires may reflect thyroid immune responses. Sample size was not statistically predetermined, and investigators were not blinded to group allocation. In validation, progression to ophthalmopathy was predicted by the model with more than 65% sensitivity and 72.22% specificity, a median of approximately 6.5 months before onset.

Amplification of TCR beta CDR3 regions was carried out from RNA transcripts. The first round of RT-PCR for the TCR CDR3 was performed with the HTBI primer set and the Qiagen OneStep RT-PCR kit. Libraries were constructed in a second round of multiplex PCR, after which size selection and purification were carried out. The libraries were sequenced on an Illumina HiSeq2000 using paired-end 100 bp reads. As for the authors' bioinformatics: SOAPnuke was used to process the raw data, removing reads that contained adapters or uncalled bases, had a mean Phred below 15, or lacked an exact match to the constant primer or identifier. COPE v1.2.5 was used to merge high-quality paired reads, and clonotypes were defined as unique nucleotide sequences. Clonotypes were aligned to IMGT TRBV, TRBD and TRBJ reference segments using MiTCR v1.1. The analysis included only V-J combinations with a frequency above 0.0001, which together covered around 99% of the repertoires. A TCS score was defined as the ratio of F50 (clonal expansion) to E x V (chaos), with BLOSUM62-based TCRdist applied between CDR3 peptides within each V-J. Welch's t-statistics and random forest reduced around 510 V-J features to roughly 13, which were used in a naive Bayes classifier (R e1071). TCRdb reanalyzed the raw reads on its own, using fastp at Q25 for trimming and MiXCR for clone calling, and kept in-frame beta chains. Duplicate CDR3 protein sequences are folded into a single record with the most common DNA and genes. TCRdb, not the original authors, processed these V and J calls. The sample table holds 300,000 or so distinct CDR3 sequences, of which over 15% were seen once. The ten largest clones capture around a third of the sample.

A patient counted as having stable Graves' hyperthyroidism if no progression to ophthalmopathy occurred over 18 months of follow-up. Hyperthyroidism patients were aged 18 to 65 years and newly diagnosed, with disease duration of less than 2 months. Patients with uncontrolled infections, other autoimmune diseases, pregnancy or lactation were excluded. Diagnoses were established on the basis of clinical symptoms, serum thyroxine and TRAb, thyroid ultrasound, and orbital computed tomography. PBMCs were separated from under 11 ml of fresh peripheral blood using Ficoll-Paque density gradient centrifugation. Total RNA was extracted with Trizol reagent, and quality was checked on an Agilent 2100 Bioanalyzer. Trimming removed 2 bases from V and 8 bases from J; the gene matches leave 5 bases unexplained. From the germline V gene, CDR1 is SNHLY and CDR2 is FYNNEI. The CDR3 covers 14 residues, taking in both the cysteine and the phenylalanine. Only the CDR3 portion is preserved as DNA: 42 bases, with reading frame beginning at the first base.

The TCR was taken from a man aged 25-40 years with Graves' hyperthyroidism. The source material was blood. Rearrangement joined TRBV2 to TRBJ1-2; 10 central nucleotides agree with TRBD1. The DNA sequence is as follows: TGTGCCAGCAGTGAATCTCGGACAGGGGGAGGCTACACCTTC. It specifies CASSESRTGGGYTF.